The rows below give T cell receptor beta chains drawn from one sample of a study of PD-1 blockade in classical Hodgkin lymphoma. The data were produced by immunoSEQ multiplex PCR, yet TCRdb's version contains in-frame clones alone and is incomplete. The sample has over 35,000 clones, roughly four fifths seen once. The starting material was peripheral blood mononuclear cells (PBMCs), obtained at baseline. Receptors originate from a human donor with classical Hodgkin lymphoma. Each CDR3 is given with its conserved first and last residue. D genes are given only for firm matches. The size of a clone is reported for some rows only, either as once, few or many, or as a class for expanded clones.

clone size: -
D gene: -
J gene: TRBJ2-2
V gene: TRBV28
CDR3 protein: CASSFYRNTGELFF
CDR3 DNA: TGTGCCAGCAGTTTCTACAGAAACACCGGGGAGCTGTTTTTT

clone size: few
D gene: -
J gene: TRBJ2-2
V gene: TRBV7-8
CDR3 protein: CASSPTGGIGTGELFF
CDR3 DNA: TGTGCCAGCAGCCCGACTGGGGGCATAGGCACCGGGGAGCTGTTTTTT

clone size: -
D gene: -
J gene: TRBJ1-5
V gene: TRBV28
CDR3 protein: CASSFISGLATQPQHF
CDR3 DNA: TGTGCCAGCAGTTTTATATCCGGCCTGGCAACTCAGCCCCAGCATTTT

clone size: -
D gene: TRBD2
J gene: TRBJ2-5
V gene: TRBV28
CDR3 protein: CASNQLAGQETQYF
CDR3 DNA: TGTGCCAGCAACCAGCTAGCGGGGCAAGAGACCCAGTACTTC

clone size: -
D gene: -
J gene: TRBJ1-3
V gene: TRBV5-6
CDR3 protein: CASSLIAGTSGNTIYF
CDR3 DNA: TGTGCCAGCAGCTTGATCGCCGGAACTTCTGGAAACACCATATATTTT

clone size: -
D gene: TRBD2
J gene: TRBJ2-3
V gene: TRBV5-1
CDR3 protein: CASSSGTSGTDTQYF
CDR3 DNA: TGCGCCAGCAGCTCGGGGACTAGCGGCACAGATACGCAGTATTTT

clone size: -
D gene: -
J gene: TRBJ2-5
V gene: TRBV6-6
CDR3 protein: CASSYGRDQETQYF
CDR3 DNA: TGTGCCAGCAGTTACGGGCGGGACCAAGAGACCCAGTACTTC

clone size: few
D gene: TRBD2
J gene: TRBJ2-7
V gene: TRBV7-2
CDR3 protein: CASSFGLAAGEQYF
CDR3 DNA: TGTGCCAGCAGCTTCGGACTAGCGGCGGGCGAGCAGTACTTC

clone size: -
D gene: -
J gene: TRBJ2-5
V gene: TRBV6-5
CDR3 protein: CASSYSGGWGETQYF
CDR3 DNA: TGTGCCAGCAGTTACTCGGGCGGGTGGGGTGAGACCCAGTACTTC

clone size: -
D gene: -
J gene: TRBJ2-1
V gene: TRBV21-1
CDR3 protein: CASSKGRGGRDEQFF
CDR3 DNA: TGTGCCAGCAGCAAAGGTAGAGGGGGCCGCGATGAGCAGTTCTTC

clone size: -
D gene: -
J gene: TRBJ2-7
V gene: TRBV6-1
CDR3 protein: CASRISYEQYF
CDR3 DNA: TGTGCCAGCAGGATCTCCTACGAGCAGTACTTC

clone size: -
D gene: -
J gene: TRBJ2-3
V gene: TRBV28
CDR3 protein: CASSTPGRPTDTQYF
CDR3 DNA: TGTGCCAGCAGTACGCCGGGACGACCCACAGATACGCAGTATTTT

clone size: -
D gene: TRBD1
J gene: TRBJ1-1
V gene: TRBV5-5
CDR3 protein: CASSLIQGGAEAFF
CDR3 DNA: TGTGCCAGCAGCCTGATTCAGGGGGGAGCTGAAGCTTTCTTT

clone size: -
D gene: -
J gene: TRBJ1-1
V gene: TRBV7-9
CDR3 protein: CASSLLSGLAGTEAFF
CDR3 DNA: TGTGCCAGCAGCTTATTATCGGGCTTGGCTGGAACTGAAGCTTTCTTT

clone size: once
D gene: -
J gene: TRBJ2-7
V gene: TRBV27
CDR3 protein: CASSLEAGRGNEQYF
CDR3 DNA: TGTGCCAGCAGTTTAGAAGCAGGGAGGGGGAACGAGCAGTACTTC

clone size: -
D gene: TRBD2
J gene: TRBJ2-2
V gene: TRBV4-2
CDR3 protein: CTSSQVAGGSTGELFF
CDR3 DNA: TGTACCAGCAGCCAGGTAGCGGGAGGTAGCACCGGGGAGCTGTTTTTT

clone size: few
D gene: -
J gene: TRBJ1-6
V gene: TRBV19
CDR3 protein: CASSKSSYNSPLHF
CDR3 DNA: TGTGCCAGTAGTAAGAGCTCCTATAATTCACCCCTCCACTTT

clone size: -
D gene: TRBD2
J gene: TRBJ2-2
V gene: TRBV2
CDR3 protein: CASKTSGSSGTGELFF
CDR3 DNA: TGTGCCAGCAAGACTAGCGGGAGCTCCGGCACCGGGGAGCTGTTTTTT

clone size: -
D gene: -
J gene: TRBJ2-7
V gene: TRBV28
CDR3 protein: CASRSARQGPYEQYF
CDR3 DNA: TGTGCCAGCAGGTCAGCGCGGCAGGGCCCCTACGAGCAGTACTTC

clone size: large
D gene: -
J gene: TRBJ2-7
V gene: TRBV2
CDR3 protein: CASSDYEQYF
CDR3 DNA: TGTGCCAGCAGTGACTACGAGCAGTACTTC